This T cell receptor beta chain is from a study of blood T cell dynamics during melanoma immunotherapy. The table lists this clone with a few counts. No antigen is known for it. This CDR3 is 14 amino acids long. The V gene end was trimmed by 0 bases and the J gene end by 6 bases; junction bases not matched to a gene: 4. Germline CDR1 SGHAT, CDR2 FQNNGV. Time point defined: week 3, after first cycle of checkpoint inhibitor. Response was assessed by RECIST 1.1 at 12 weeks, except a couple of rapid progressors. DNA loading was fixed at 350 to 450 ng for all bulk PBMC samples. Profiling relied on immunoSEQ multiplex PCR, and the TCRdb table lists in-frame clones only, not all of them. This table has more than 8,000 clones, 70% to 90% appearing once. Study results and limitations: Clones driving repertoire changes may be melanoma-specific or general immune activation.

The source of this sequence is a human donor with melanoma. Material: blood, obtained from a patient treated with checkpoint blockade. The V and J genes are TRBV11-2 and TRBJ1-2, with TRBD1 matching 7 bases. CDR3 sequence reads: CASSLEEGGNGYTF. The CDR3 DNA reads as TGTGCCAGCAGCTTAGAGGAAGGGGGCAATGGCTACACCTTC.